The clone carrying this T cell receptor beta chain was detected many times. These data are taken from a study of CDR3 diversity in severe acne. The V end lost 0 bases, the J end lost 4 bases, and 5 bases lay between the germline ends. Per the germline V gene, CDR1 is SGDLS and CDR2 is YYNGEE. CDR3 length: 13 amino acids. TCRdb re-called the PCR reads with MiXCR, one entry per CDR3 protein. The sample has 85,000 to 120,000 distinct CDR3 sequences, around 56% seen once. This clonotype originated in a male donor with acne. The chain links TRBV9 to TRBJ1-5; perhaps TRBD1 as D (5 bases). The specimen was blood. For the CDR3, the DNA is TGTGCCAGCAGCGTAGGGACAAATCAGCCCCAGCATTTT. Translation: CASSVGTNQPQHF.